This TCR beta chain comes out of a study of CD8+ T cells in alopecia areata. Overall study context: Treatment ran 6 to 18 months, with 6 months of follow-up afterward.

RNA was extracted and reverse transcribed into cDNA as the sequencing template. Sequencing used immunoSEQ multiplex PCR; TCRdb keeps in-frame clones, though not all of them. This table has about 180,000 clones, 50% to 60% appearing once. In its sample, this clone was seen a few times. Its target is unknown. Isolation of CD4+ and CD8+ T cells from PBMCs was achieved by sorting. CDR1 LNHDA and CDR2 SQIVND come from the germline V gene (reference sequence). Trimming removed 1 base at V and 5 bases at J, with 10 bases between. The CDR3 runs 14 residues. Study findings and constraints: Relative to mice, TCR sharing across patients was less clear, a difference possibly HLA-related. Higher clonality was seen in lesional scalp than in normal scalp, especially in alopecia totalis/universalis.

The TCR was taken from a human donor with alopecia areata. Sequenced here: CD4+ T cells sorted from blood, sampled at week 0. J is TRBJ2-3 and V is TRBV19; the D gene is possibly TRBD2 (5 bases). The CDR3 loop is CASSIGGKGDTQYF. The CDR3 coding sequence is TGTGCCAGTAGTATAGGAGGGAAAGGAGATACGCAGTATTTT.